The 18 T cell receptor beta chains in this list originate from one sample, sequenced in a study of T cell responses to AZD1222 COVID-19 vaccine. Assay: immunoSEQ multiplex PCR; the TCRdb copy retains only in-frame clones and omits some. The sample consists of 150,000 to 200,000 clones, 88% of them appearing once. The input for sequencing was peripheral blood, taken 28 days after the second AZD1222 dose. These receptors came from an adult who received the AZD1222 COVID-19 vaccine.

The V gene is TRBV28, the J gene TRBJ1-1; D is undetermined. The CDR3 contains 13 residues. V dropped 5 bases and J dropped 0 bases, with 7 bases sitting between them. Germline values: CDR1 MDHEN, CDR2 SYDVKM. The CDR3 bases are TGTGCCAGCAGTCGCCCGGTGAACACTGAAGCTTTCTTT. This encodes CASSRPVNTEAFF.

The chain is built from TRBV7-9 and TRBJ1-2, with D maybe TRBD1 (5 bases). The CDR3 is made up of 14 amino acids. The V gene lost 2 bases and the J gene lost 2 bases, with 9 bases spanning the gap. The germline V gene has CDR1 SEHNR and CDR2 FQNEAQ (reference sequence). The CDR3 loop reads CASSLLDKNYGYTF. The CDR3 bases are TGTGCCAGCAGCTTACTGGACAAGAACTATGGCTACACCTTC.

The chain employs TRBV5-1 and TRBJ1-1, with 11 nucleotides matching TRBD1. This CDR3 comprises 19 residues. J gave up 0 bases and V 3 bases, and 13 bases lay outside the gene matches. The germline gives CDR1 SGHRS, CDR2 YFSETQ. CDR3 nucleotides: TGCGCCAGCAGCTGGGGACAGGGGGGTATTGGTTTCATGAACACTGAAGCTTTCTTT. Residues: CASSWGQGGIGFMNTEAFF.

In nucleotides, the CDR3 is TGTGCCAGCAGCCCCGGACAGGTTTCGAACACTGAAGCTTTCTTT. This sequence encodes CASSPGQVSNTEAFF. The chain joins TRBV7-2 to TRBJ1-1; TRBD1 matches at 7 bases. This CDR3 is 15 amino acids long. Germline V lookup: CDR1 SGHTA, CDR2 FQGNSA. The junction had 7 bases not matched to a gene; V was cut back by 5 bases and J by 1 base.

The gene calls are TRBV7-9 and TRBJ2-1, with TRBD1 matching over 9 bases. Germline CDR1 is SEHNR and CDR2 is FQNEAQ (reference sequence). J gave up 0 bases and V 5 bases, and 5 bases lay outside the gene matches. The CDR3 consists of 16 residues. CDR3 coding DNA: TGTGCCAGCAGCCCAGGGACAGGGAGCTCCTACAATGAGCAGTTCTTC. It translates to CASSPGTGSSYNEQFF.

J is TRBJ1-1 and V is TRBV7-2, with a weak D call TRBD1 (6 bases). Germline V gene data show CDR1 as SGHTA and CDR2 as FQGNSA. Trimming pared 4 bases from V and 5 bases from J, leaving 8 bases between. The CDR3 sequence is 12 residues long. The chain's CDR3 is CASSSQGTEAFF. The CDR3 DNA is TGTGCCAGCAGCTCCCAGGGGACTGAAGCTTTCTTT.

The chain combines TRBV9 with TRBJ1-1; D gene ambiguous. Trimming took 4 bases from V and 1 from J, leaving 17 bases between them. Germline CDR1 and CDR2: SGDLS and YYNGEE. CDR3 size: 16 residues. CDR3 bases: TGTGCCAGCAGCCCCACCCTTGTCGAGGGGAACACTGAAGCTTTCTTT. This sequence encodes CASSPTLVEGNTEAFF.

The count of this clone is one. The genes are TRBV11-2 and TRBJ2-4, with TRBD1 matching 7 bases. CDR3 length equals 14 residues. Germline V gene sequence: CDR1 SGHAT, CDR2 FQNNGV. With 1 base clipped from V and 7 bases from J, the junction kept 4 bases outside the gene matches. The CDR3 sequence is CASSLVGGGNIQYF. CDR3 coding DNA: TGTGCCAGCAGCTTAGTAGGGGGCGGGAACATTCAGTACTTC.

The chain employs TRBV4-2 and TRBJ1-5, with a tentative D call TRBD1 (6 bases). Germline CDR1 and CDR2: LGHNA and YNFKEQ. This CDR3 region has 16 residues. Trimming left V 1 base short and J 6 bases short, with 16 bases between. This CDR3 is CASSQGTGSGFQPQHF. Written as DNA, the CDR3 is TGTGCCAGCAGCCAAGGTACAGGGTCCGGCTTTCAGCCCCAGCATTTT.

The chain recombines TRBV6-4 with TRBJ2-3, with 15 bases that match TRBD2. The CDR3 consists of 16 residues. Losses at the gene ends were 4 bases for V and 2 bases for J; bases not matched to a gene: 1. CDR1 is MRHNA, CDR2 SNTAGT, per germline. CDR3 loop: CASSGTSGGATDTQYF. The CDR3 DNA reads as TGTGCCAGCAGTGGGACTAGCGGGGGGGCCACAGATACGCAGTATTTT.

The J gene is TRBJ1-1, the V gene TRBV6-6; D not certain. The CDR3 covers 17 residues. Germline V gene lookup returns CDR1 MNHNY and CDR2 SVGAGI (reference sequence). The germline V and J ends were trimmed by 5 bases and 1 base, with 20 bases remaining between them. The CDR3 is CASSPEFGEHPNTEAFF. The CDR3 nucleotides read TGTGCCAGCAGTCCTGAATTTGGGGAACATCCGAACACTGAAGCTTTCTTT.

The chain combines TRBV11-1 with TRBJ2-1, with 10 bases lining up with TRBD2. Germline loops: CDR1 SGHAT, CDR2 FQDESV (reference sequence). The CDR3 totals 15 residues. The V gene end was trimmed by 1 base and the J gene end by 9 bases; junction bases not matched to a gene: 6. The CDR3 bases are TGTGCCAGCAGCTTAGATGGGCTAGCGGGGGTTGAGCAGTTCTTC. It translates to CASSLDGLAGVEQFF.

The gene calls are TRBV5-4 and TRBJ2-1, with TRBD1 matching 9 bases. Germline lookup yields CDR1 SGHNT and CDR2 YYREEE (reference sequence). This CDR3 is 14 amino acids long. J was trimmed by 7 bases and V by 4 bases; bases with no gene match: 6. CDR3 region: CASSQTGGGNEQFF. The CDR3 bases are TGTGCCAGCAGCCAAACAGGGGGCGGTAATGAGCAGTTCTTC.

The chain has TRBV4-3 and TRBJ1-1; no reliable D call. The germline V gene has CDR1 LGHNA and CDR2 YSLEER. CDR3 length equals 14 residues. V was clipped by 0 bases and J by 1 base, with 6 bases between them. CDR3 sequence (DNA): TGCGCCAGCAGCCAAGAAACGAGGAACACTGAAGCTTTCTTT. Protein product: CASSQETRNTEAFF.

The chain couples TRBV10-3 to TRBJ1-5, with unresolved D. CDR1 is ENHRY and CDR2 is SYGVKD in the germline V gene. There are 13 residues in the CDR3. Trimming removed 4 bases from V and 1 base from J, with 5 bases in between. CDR3 sequence reads: CAISADSNQPQHF. CDR3 DNA sequence: TGTGCCATCAGTGCGGACAGCAATCAGCCCCAGCATTTT.

The rearrangement links TRBV7-9 to TRBJ1-2, with D uncertain. This CDR3 has 13 amino acids. The germline V gene has CDR1 SEHNR and CDR2 FQNEAQ (reference sequence). Between the trimmed V and J ends, which lost 7 bases and 4 bases, there was a span of 13 bases. CDR3 region: CASKGGRPYGYTF. The CDR3 nucleotides are TGTGCCAGCAAGGGCGGGCGCCCCTATGGCTACACCTTC.

The V gene is TRBV23-1, the J gene TRBJ1-2; D remains ambiguous. TRBV23-1 counts as an open reading frame of uncertain function. Deletions cut 0 bases from V and 7 bases from J, with 18 bases between. This CDR3 comprises 16 residues. The CDR3 nucleotides are TGCGCCAGCAGTCAATCGAAGGACCTCTCCCGGCGTGGCTACACCTTC. Its protein product is CASSQSKDLSRRGYTF.

CDR3 protein: CASSRSVTNIQYF. The CDR3 DNA sequence: TGTGCCAGCAGCCGCAGTGTTACAAACATTCAGTACTTC. V and J are TRBV12-3 or TRBV12-4 and TRBJ2-4; D not resolved. The V gene lost 6 bases and the J gene lost 6 bases, with 12 bases spanning the gap. The CDR3 loop spans 13 amino acids.